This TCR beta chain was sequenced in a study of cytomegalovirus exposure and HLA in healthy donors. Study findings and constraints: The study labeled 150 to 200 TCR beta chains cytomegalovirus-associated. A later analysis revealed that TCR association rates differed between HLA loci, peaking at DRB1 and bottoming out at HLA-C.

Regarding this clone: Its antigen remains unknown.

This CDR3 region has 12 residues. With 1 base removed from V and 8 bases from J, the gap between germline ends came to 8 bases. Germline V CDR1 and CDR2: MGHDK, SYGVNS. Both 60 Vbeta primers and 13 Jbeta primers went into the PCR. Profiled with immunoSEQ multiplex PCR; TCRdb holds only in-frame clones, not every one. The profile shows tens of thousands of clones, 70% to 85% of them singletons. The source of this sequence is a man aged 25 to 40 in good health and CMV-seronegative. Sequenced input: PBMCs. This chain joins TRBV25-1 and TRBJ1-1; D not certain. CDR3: CASSESLREAFF. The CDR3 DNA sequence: TGTGCCAGCAGTGAATCTTTACGGGAAGCTTTCTTT.